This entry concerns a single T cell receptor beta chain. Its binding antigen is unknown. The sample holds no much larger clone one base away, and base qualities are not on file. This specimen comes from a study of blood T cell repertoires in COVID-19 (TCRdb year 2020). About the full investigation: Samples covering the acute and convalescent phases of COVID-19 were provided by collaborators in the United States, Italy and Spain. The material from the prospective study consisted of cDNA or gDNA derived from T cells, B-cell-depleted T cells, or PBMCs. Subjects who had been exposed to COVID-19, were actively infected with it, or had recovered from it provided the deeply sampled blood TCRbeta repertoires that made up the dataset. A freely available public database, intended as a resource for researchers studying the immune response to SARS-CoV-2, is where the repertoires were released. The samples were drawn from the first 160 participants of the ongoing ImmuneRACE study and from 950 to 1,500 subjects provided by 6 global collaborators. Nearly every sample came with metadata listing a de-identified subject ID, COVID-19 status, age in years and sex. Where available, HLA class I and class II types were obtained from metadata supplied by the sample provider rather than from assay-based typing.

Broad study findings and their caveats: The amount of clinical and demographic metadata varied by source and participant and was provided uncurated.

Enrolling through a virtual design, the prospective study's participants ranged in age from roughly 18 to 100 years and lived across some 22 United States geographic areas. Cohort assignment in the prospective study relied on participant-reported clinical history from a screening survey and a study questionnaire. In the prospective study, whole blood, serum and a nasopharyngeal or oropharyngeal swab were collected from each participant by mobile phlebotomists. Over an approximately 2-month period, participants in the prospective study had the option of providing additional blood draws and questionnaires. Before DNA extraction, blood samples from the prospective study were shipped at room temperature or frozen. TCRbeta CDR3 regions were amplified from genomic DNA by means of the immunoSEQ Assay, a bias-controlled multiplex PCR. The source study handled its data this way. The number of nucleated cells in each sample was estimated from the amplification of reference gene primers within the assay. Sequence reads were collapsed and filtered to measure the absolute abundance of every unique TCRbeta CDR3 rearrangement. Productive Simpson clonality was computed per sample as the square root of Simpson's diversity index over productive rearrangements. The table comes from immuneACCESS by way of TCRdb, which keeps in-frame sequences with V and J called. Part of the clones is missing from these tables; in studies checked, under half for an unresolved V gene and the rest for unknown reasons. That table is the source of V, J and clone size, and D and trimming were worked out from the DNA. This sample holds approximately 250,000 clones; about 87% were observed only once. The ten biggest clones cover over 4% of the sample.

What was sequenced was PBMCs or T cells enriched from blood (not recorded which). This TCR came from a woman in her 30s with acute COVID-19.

The nucleotide sequence is TGTGCCAGCAGTTCCCAACCGGGACTAGTCTTTCTTGGCACAGATACGCAGTATTTT. It specifies CASSSQPGLVFLGTDTQYF. The V and J segments used are TRBV27 and TRBJ2-3; TRBD2 matches 8 bases in the middle. Including cysteine and phenylalanine, the CDR3 has 19 amino acids. The kept DNA is CDR3 alone, 57 bases in frame from the first base. According to the germline V gene (reference sequence), CDR1 reads MNHEY and CDR2 reads SMNVEV. Germline trimming: 4 bases from V, 1 base from J; junction bases outside gene matches: 16.